Listed here are 20 T cell receptor beta chains from one sample, sequenced in a study of T cell clonality in common variable immunodeficiency. TCRdb's table, derived via immunoSEQ multiplex PCR, lists solely in-frame clones and lacks some. There are about 45,000 clones in the sample, none observed a single time. The sample was peripheral blood mononuclear cells. These receptors came from a person aged 18-70 years in good health.

This clone came up many times. The CDR3 extends 3 residues past the end of the read, so its final part is completed from the germline J gene. The J gene is TRBJ2-1, the V gene TRBV7-3, with 10 bases that match TRBD2. This CDR3 region has 15 residues. Germline trimming cut 4 bases from V and 9 bases from J; bases unmatched to any gene: 9. Germline loops: CDR1 SGHTA, CDR2 FQGTGA. The chain's CDR3 is CASSSAGGPMGEQFF. CDR3 bases read: TGTGCCAGCAGCTCAGCGGGGGGGCCGATGGGTGAG.

This clone occurred many times. The read comes to an end 3 residues before the CDR3 does, leaving the germline J gene to fill in the end. The J gene is TRBJ2-5, the V gene TRBV7-8, with D maybe TRBD2 (5 bases). The CDR3 totals 15 residues. Looked up from germline, CDR1 is SGHVS and CDR2 is FQNEAQ. Trimming stripped 5 bases from V and 2 bases from J, with 15 bases between. The CDR3 bases that were read are TGTGCCAGCAGCCCCCGGGGAGCGTCACAAGAGACC. It encodes CASSPRGASQET. The whole CDR3 reads CASSPRGASQETQYF.

This clone showed up many times. CDR3 bases read: TGCGCCAGCAGCCAAGAGCGGGGTTGGGTAAACGAG. Encoded protein: CASSQERGWVNE. The full CDR3 protein is CASSQERGWVNEQYF. The chain couples TRBV4-1 to TRBJ2-7, with a possible D match to TRBD2 (6 bases). The sequenced fragment ends 3 residues before the CDR3 boundary, so the rest is inferred from the germline J gene. V gave up 0 bases and J gave up 5 bases, with 14 bases separating them. The CDR3 has 15 amino acids. Germline loops: CDR1 MGHRA, CDR2 YSYEKL.

This clone was picked up many times. The sequenced fragment ends 3 residues before the CDR3 boundary, so the rest is inferred from the germline J gene. V and J are TRBV6-1 and TRBJ1-1; D is perhaps TRBD1 (5 bases). V lost 1 base and J 3 bases, leaving 9 bases between the germline ends. This CDR3 region has 14 residues. Germline V CDR1 and CDR2: MNHNS, SASEGT. CDR3 DNA, as far as it was read: TGTGCCAGCAGTGAAGGGGGGACTTACACTGAA. This sequence encodes CASSEGGTYTE. The CDR3, in full, reads CASSEGGTYTEAFF.

As for this clone: The read gets to within 3 residues of the CDR3 end, and the germline J gene fills in the rest. The chain combines TRBV25-1 with TRBJ2-1; 8 bases map to TRBD2. The CDR3 sequence is 16 residues long. With V trimmed by 8 bases and J by 3 bases, 12 bases remained unmatched. The V gene's germline CDR1 is MGHDK and CDR2 SYGVNS. CDR3: CASEASKRGRYNEQFF. Partial CDR3 DNA: TGTGCCAGCGAGGCTTCCAAGCGGGGGCGCTACAATGAG.

In its sample, this clone was seen many times. The CDR3 end falls 3 residues outside the read, so it is completed with the germline J gene. This sequence joins TRBV9 and TRBJ2-1; D gene unclear. V lost 3 bases and J 6 bases, leaving 16 bases between the germline ends. Germline CDR1 reads SGDLS; CDR2 reads YYNGEE. The CDR3 is 15 residues long. The sequenced CDR3 bases are TGTGCCAGCAGCGAAACGAGTTTTAACGGCAATGAG. Encoded protein: CASSETSFNGNE. The whole CDR3 is CASSETSFNGNEQFF.

This clone was seen at least ten times. The sequence runs out 3 residues before the end of the CDR3; the remainder is reconstructed from the germline J gene. The V and J genes are TRBV7-9 and TRBJ2-1; 13 nucleotides match TRBD2. The CDR3 has 14 amino acids. Trimming took 8 bases from V and 4 from J; bases not matched to a gene: 2. Germline V gene data show CDR1 as SEHNR and CDR2 as FQNEAQ (reference sequence). The CDR3 bases that were read are TGTGCCAGCCAGGGACTAGCGGGGTACAATGAG. This sequence encodes CASQGLAGYNE. The full CDR3 sequence reads CASQGLAGYNEQFF.

In this sample, this clone turned up many times. With the read ending 3 residues before the CDR3 end, the germline J gene is used to fill in that end. The J gene is TRBJ1-3, the V gene TRBV5-1; D perhaps matches TRBD1 (6 bases). Germline V gene data show CDR1 as SGHRS and CDR2 as YFSETQ. The CDR3 is 16 amino acids. Trimming shortened V by 0 bases and J by 4 bases, and 14 bases separated the two germline ends. CDR3 residues: CASSLAGGMRGNTIYF. The DNA read from the CDR3 is TGCGCCAGCAGCTTGGCTGGGGGCATGAGGGGAAACACC.

This clone was counted ten times or more. The read gets to within 3 residues of the CDR3 end, and the germline J gene fills in the rest. This chain connects TRBV27 to TRBJ2-3, with no clear D. The germline gives CDR1 MNHEY, CDR2 SMNVEV (reference sequence). Trimming pared 5 bases from V and 0 bases from J, leaving 3 bases between. CDR3 length equals 12 residues. CDR3 residues: CASSRSTDTQYF. Partial CDR3 DNA: TGTGCCAGCAGTCGTAGCACAGATACG.

This clone was counted many times. Read data end 3 residues before the CDR3 end; the end is taken from the germline J gene. This chain connects TRBV14 to TRBJ1-2; TRBD1 aligns across 10 bases. Germline V lookup: CDR1 SGHDN, CDR2 FVKESK. Trimming removed 4 bases from V and 3 bases from J; junction bases left unmatched: 11. The CDR3 sequence is 17 residues long. The CDR3 bases that were read are TGTGCCAGCAGCCCATCGACAGGGGGCCTTGATTACTATGGC. This codes for CASSPSTGGLDYYG. The complete CDR3 protein is CASSPSTGGLDYYGYTF.

With respect to this clone: The CDR3 goes on 3 residues after the read ends, and that part is filled in from the germline J gene. The genes are TRBV19 and TRBJ1-6; no clear D. Trimming took off 8 bases at V and 8 bases at J, with 13 bases between the two ends. From germline, CDR1 is LNHDA and CDR2 SQIVND (reference sequence). This CDR3 spans 13 amino acids. CDR3 bases read: TGTGCCAGTTGTGAACGTCGGGATTCACCC. The encoded protein is CASCERRDSP. The CDR3 in its entirety is CASCERRDSPLHF.

This clone came up many times. The missing CDR3 end, 3 residues past where the read stops, is filled in from the germline J gene. The chain recombines TRBV20-1 with TRBJ2-7; perhaps TRBD1 as D (5 bases). The germline CDR1 and CDR2 sequences are DFQATT and SNEGSKA (reference sequence). This CDR3 is built from 15 residues. V dropped 0 bases and J dropped 3 bases, with 15 bases sitting between them. CDR3 DNA (partial): TGCAGTGCTAGAGATGTGCAGGGCAACCTCTACGAG. Encoded protein: CSARDVQGNLYE. The full CDR3 protein reads CSARDVQGNLYEQYF.

This clone was recorded many times. Coverage ceases 3 residues before the CDR3 finishes, and the germline J gene fills in the end. The chain links TRBV4-1 to TRBJ2-5, with D possibly being TRBD1 (5 bases). Trimming removed 4 bases from V and 5 bases from J, with 20 bases in between. The V gene's germline CDR1 is MGHRA and CDR2 YSYEKL. The CDR3 runs to 16 residues. The CDR3 reads CASSRISGQVIETQYF. The part of the CDR3 DNA that was read is TGCGCCAGCAGCCGTATCTCAGGGCAGGTCATTGAGACC.

This clone was counted ten times or more. Coverage ceases 3 residues before the CDR3 finishes, and the germline J gene fills in the end. The rearrangement joins TRBV5-1 to TRBJ2-4; D perhaps matches TRBD1 (5 bases). V was cut by 4 bases and J by 0 bases, with 17 bases left in between. The CDR3 sequence is 17 residues long. CDR1 SGHRS and CDR2 YFSETQ come from the germline V gene. Partial CDR3 DNA: TGCGCCAGCAGCCAAACCACAGGAAAATTAGCCAAAAACATT. This translates into CASSQTTGKLAKNI. The whole CDR3 sequence reads CASSQTTGKLAKNIQYF.

This clone was seen repeatedly, ten times or more. The CDR3 extends 3 residues past the end of the read, so its final part is completed from the germline J gene. The gene calls are TRBV6-1 and TRBJ2-7, with D tentatively TRBD1 (6 bases). Germline V CDR1 and CDR2: MNHNS, SASEGT. Trimming took 2 bases from V and 6 from J, leaving 20 bases between them. The CDR3 totals 16 residues. The sequenced part of the CDR3 DNA is TGTGCCAGCAGTGAACCGACCTCCGGACAGTTGAGCGAG. This translates into CASSEPTSGQLSE. The full CDR3 protein reads CASSEPTSGQLSEQYF.

There are many counts of this clone. Read sequence stops 3 residues before the CDR3 end, and the germline J gene provides the missing end. The chain couples TRBV28 to TRBJ1-4, with 9 positions matching TRBD1. Germline V CDR1 and CDR2: MDHEN, SYDVKM. Trimming removed 3 bases from V and 5 bases from J; junction bases left unmatched: 4. The length of the CDR3 is 15 residues. CDR3 sequence reads: CASSFIGTGNEKLFF. The sequenced part of the CDR3 DNA is TGTGCCAGCAGTTTTATTGGGACAGGGAATGAAAAA. Using reference TRBV28 and TRBJ1-4 for the parts outside the CDR3, the full variable domain is DVKVTQSSRYLVKRTGEKVFLECVQDMDHENMFWYRQDPGLGLRLIYFSYDVKMKEKGDIPEGYSVSREKKERFSLILESASTNQTSMYLCASSFIGTGNEKLFFGSGTQLSVL.

This clone has at least ten counts. The missing CDR3 end, 3 residues past where the read stops, is filled in from the germline J gene. The chain has TRBV6-2 or TRBV6-3 and TRBJ2-1, with D perhaps matching TRBD2 (6 bases). The germline CDR1 and CDR2 sequences are MNHEY and SVGEGT. The germline V and J ends were trimmed by 6 bases and 7 bases, with 22 bases remaining between them. The CDR3 runs to 16 residues. The CDR3: CASRDLISGPANEQFF. CDR3 DNA (partial): TGTGCCAGCAGGGACCTAATAAGCGGGCCCGCTAATGAG.

This clone was found many times. At one of its ends the junction is not consistent with the germline gene, which may arise from a read error. The read falls 3 residues short of the CDR3 end, and the missing part is taken from the germline J gene. The V and J genes are TRBV4-2 and TRBJ1-1; possibly TRBD1 for D (5 bases). The CDR3 loop spans 17 amino acids. CDR1 is LGHNA and CDR2 is YNFKEQ in the germline V gene. Partial CDR3 DNA: TGTGCCAGCAGCAAAGATTCCACTTACGGGGGGAACACTGAA. It yields the protein CASSKDSTYGGNTE. The full CDR3 reads CASSKDSTYGGNTEAFF.

Points on this clone: The read ends 3 residues shy of where the CDR3 ends; the end is completed using the germline J gene. V usage is TRBV5-1 and J usage is TRBJ2-3; TRBD2 agrees at 12 bases. The CDR3 has 17 residues. J was trimmed by 5 bases and V by 2 bases; bases with no gene match: 9. The germline CDR1 and CDR2 sequences are SGHRS and YFSETQ. CDR3 sequence reads: CASSFGLAGGPEDTQYF. Incomplete CDR3 DNA: TGCGCCAGCAGCTTCGGGCTAGCGGGAGGGCCTGAAGATACG.

The sample holds many counts of this clone. The read falls 3 residues short of the CDR3 end, and the missing part is taken from the germline J gene. The chain couples TRBV2 to TRBJ2-7; 8 positions match TRBD2. Losses at the gene ends were 7 bases for V and 5 bases for J; bases not matched to a gene: 10. The CDR3 length is 14 residues. The germline V gene encodes CDR1 SNHLY and CDR2 FYNNEI. Incomplete CDR3 DNA: TGTGCCAGCAAATTAGGGCTAGCGGGTCACGAG. Amino acid sequence: CASKLGLAGHE. The entire CDR3 protein reads CASKLGLAGHEQYF.